Each of the 22 T cell receptor beta chains below was sequenced from the same sample in a study of radiotherapy plus CTLA-4 blockade in lung cancer. Clones were sequenced by immunoSEQ multiplex PCR, and TCRdb holds only the in-frame ones, with some missing. Of around 45,000 clones in the sample, roughly four fifths were seen once. The source was peripheral blood, collected from a patient treated with radiotherapy plus ipilimumab. The source of these receptors is a human donor with non-small cell lung cancer who had a complete response to radiotherapy plus ipilimumab.

This chain joins TRBV4-2 and TRBJ1-2; the D is unclear. Trimming took off 0 bases at V and 6 bases at J, with 14 bases between the two ends. The CDR3 consists of 15 residues. Germline V gene data show CDR1 as LGHNA and CDR2 as YNFKEQ. The CDR3 nucleotides are TGTGCCAGCAGCCAAGAGTGGAGGCCAGGCGATGGCTACACCTTC. It translates to CASSQEWRPGDGYTF.

This clone appeared once. V usage is TRBV28 and J usage is TRBJ2-7, with 7 bases lining up with TRBD2. Trimming at V came to 5 bases and at J to 0 bases, leaving 4 bases not matched to a gene. There are 14 residues in the CDR3. Germline lookup yields CDR1 MDHEN and CDR2 SYDVKM. DNA of the CDR3: TGTGCCAGCAGTCCCCGACTAGCCTCCTACGAGCAGTACTTC. Protein: CASSPRLASYEQYF.

This clone was counted a few times. The chain has TRBV5-1 and TRBJ1-1; D possibly corresponds to TRBD1 (6 bases). There are 13 residues in the CDR3. V was cut by 7 bases and J by 0 bases, with 10 bases left in between. Germline V gives CDR1 SGHRS, CDR2 YFSETQ. The CDR3 nucleotides read TGCGCCAGCCAGGGGAACTTGAACACTGAAGCTTTCTTT. This translates into CASQGNLNTEAFF.

V is TRBV6-6 and J is TRBJ1-2; possible D gene TRBD1, 5 bases. From germline, CDR1 is MNHNY and CDR2 SVGAGI (reference sequence). This CDR3 region has 11 residues. V lost 7 bases and J lost 8, with 11 bases in between. The CDR3 DNA is TGTGCCAGCACCAGGGAGGGAGGCTACACCTTC. Amino acids: CASTREGGYTF.

The chain uses TRBV29-1 and TRBJ1-1; unclear D gene. This CDR3 has 14 residues. Germline assignment: CDR1 SQVTM and CDR2 ANQGSEA. V lost 5 bases and J lost 1, with 14 bases in between. CDR3: CSVRGQLTNTEAFF. The CDR3 DNA sequence: TGCAGCGTTAGAGGTCAGTTAACGAACACTGAAGCTTTCTTT.

This chain uses TRBV25-1 with TRBJ1-4; 10 nucleotides match TRBD1. V lost 4 bases to trimming and J lost 6 bases; unmatched junction nucleotides: 5. Germline V gives CDR1 MGHDK, CDR2 SYGVNS. This CDR3 is 15 amino acids long. The CDR3 nucleotides read TGTGCCAGCAGTGGACAGGGGGCTATTTATGAAAAACTGTTTTTT. The encoded protein is CASSGQGAIYEKLFF.

The chain links TRBV4-3 to TRBJ2-3; 7 nucleotides agree with TRBD2. The CDR3 extends over 18 amino acids. Germline V gene data show CDR1 as LGHNA and CDR2 as YSLEER. With V trimmed by 1 base and J by 5 bases, 15 bases remained unmatched. The CDR3 protein is CASSQGSGGTTLVDTQYF. CDR3 DNA: TGCGCCAGCAGCCAAGGCTCAGGCGGGACTACTTTAGTAGATACGCAGTATTTT.

The J gene is TRBJ2-3, the V gene TRBV28, with D tentatively TRBD2 (5 bases). CDR1 MDHEN and CDR2 SYDVKM come from the germline V gene. V shed 5 bases and J shed 10 bases, with 16 bases lying between them. The CDR3 has 13 amino acids. The CDR3 DNA is TGTGCCAGCAGTCTTAGGACTCCTTCTTCGCAGTATTTT. It specifies CASSLRTPSSQYF.

This clone was detected once. The chain links TRBV5-1 to TRBJ2-7; 10 positions agree with TRBD2. Unmatched junction bases numbered 11, after V lost 0 bases and J lost 2 bases. The CDR3 extends over 18 amino acids. Germline values: CDR1 SGHRS, CDR2 YFSETQ. The DNA for the CDR3 is TGCGCCAGCAGCTTGGCCCGCCTGACTAGCGGGTCGGCCTACGAGCAGTACTTC. Its translation: CASSLARLTSGSAYEQYF.

The V gene is TRBV9, the J gene TRBJ1-3, with TRBD1 as a possible D gene (6 bases). The CDR3 loop spans 17 amino acids. Germline values: CDR1 SGDLS, CDR2 YYNGEE. Trimming took 4 bases from V and 7 from J, leaving 24 bases between them. This CDR3 reads CASSPGGGPLTRNTIYF. The CDR3 nucleotides read TGTGCCAGCAGCCCCGGGGGGGGGCCTTTGACTAGGAACACCATATATTTT.

This chain connects TRBV6-5 to TRBJ1-6, with TRBD1 matching over 8 bases. Trimming cost V 6 bases and J 7 bases; bases outside gene matches: 5. The CDR3 has 14 amino acids. Germline CDR1 reads MNHEY; CDR2 reads SVGAGI. Here the CDR3 reads CASRLDRANSPLHF. The CDR3 DNA is TGTGCCAGCAGACTGGACAGGGCAAATTCACCCCTCCACTTT.

The rearrangement links TRBV19 to TRBJ2-2; a weak D match, TRBD2 (6 bases). Trimming took 3 bases from V and 2 from J, leaving 13 bases between them. Germline CDR1 and CDR2: LNHDA and SQIVND (reference sequence). CDR3 length: 16 residues. The DNA of the CDR3 is TGTGCCAGTAGTATTTTTCGGGGGTTTAACACCGGGGAGCTGTTTTTT. As protein: CASSIFRGFNTGELFF.

The chain has TRBV5-1 and TRBJ2-5; perhaps TRBD1 as D (6 bases). The J call may be mistaken, given a closer DNA end match to TRBJ2-7. CDR1 and CDR2 (germline): SGHRS, YFSETQ. The CDR3 has 13 amino acids. CDR3 region: CASSTRTAYEQYF. The DNA of the CDR3 is TGCGCCAGCAGCACACGGACAGCCTACGAGCAGTACTTC.

This clone has just a few counts. This sequence joins TRBV5-5 and TRBJ2-7; D gene unclear. Germline-derived CDR1 and CDR2 are SGHKS and YYEKEE (reference sequence). Trimming removed 0 bases at V and 2 bases at J, with 9 bases between. CDR3 size: 14 residues. The CDR3 DNA follows: TGTGCCAGCAGCTTGGTTGGCAGTGCCTACGAGCAGTACTTC. Translation gives CASSLVGSAYEQYF.

The rearrangement links TRBV27 to TRBJ2-7, with D possibly being TRBD1 (5 bases). Trimming stripped 0 bases from V and 3 bases from J, with 9 bases between. Looked up from germline, CDR1 is MNHEY and CDR2 is SMNVEV (reference sequence). The length of the CDR3 is 14 residues. CDR3 nucleotides: TGTGCCAGCAGTTTATCGGACACCCTCTACGAGCAGTACTTC. It is translated as CASSLSDTLYEQYF.

This clone is a singleton in its sample. The chain has TRBV18 and TRBJ2-7; D may be TRBD2 (6 bases). This CDR3 spans 15 amino acids. From germline, CDR1 is KGHSH and CDR2 LQKENI. V was trimmed by 4 bases and J by 2 bases, leaving 15 bases between them. The DNA of the CDR3 is TGTGCCAGCTCACTCGGACTATTAGGGACCTACGAGCAGTACTTC. Its translation: CASSLGLLGTYEQYF.

The chain couples TRBV7-8 to TRBJ2-7, with a tentative D call TRBD1 (7 bases). The CDR3 sequence is 15 residues long. The V gene lost 3 bases and the J gene lost 4 bases, with 16 bases spanning the gap. Germline CDR1 reads SGHVS; CDR2 reads FQNEAQ. CDR3 sequence (DNA): TGTGCCAGCAGCTTCGGCCGACAGGGAGGTTACGAGCAGTACTTC. Amino acids: CASSFGRQGGYEQYF.

This clone was recorded many times. The rearrangement uses TRBV14 and TRBJ1-3; the D is unclear. Trimming left V 0 bases short and J 7 bases short, with 4 bases between. The germline gives CDR1 SGHDN, CDR2 FVKESK. This CDR3 is 12 amino acids long. CDR3 region: CASSQDLNTIYF. Here the CDR3 DNA reads TGTGCCAGCAGCCAAGATCTTAACACCATATATTTT.

This chain connects TRBV7-3 to TRBJ2-4; TRBD1 might be the D (6 bases). V was trimmed by 5 bases and J by 6 bases, leaving 11 bases between them. Germline CDR1 is SGHTA and CDR2 is FQGTGA. This CDR3 is 13 amino acids long. Here the CDR3 reads CASSEGTLNIQYF. The CDR3 DNA is TGTGCCAGCAGCGAAGGGACATTAAACATTCAGTACTTC.

The CDR3 sequence is CASSRQAGEYTEAFF. In DNA form, the CDR3 reads TGCGCCAGCAGCAGGCAGGCGGGGGAATACACTGAAGCTTTCTTT. The genes are TRBV5-1 and TRBJ1-1, with D perhaps matching TRBD1 (5 bases). The CDR3 spans 15 residues. Germline V gene sequence: CDR1 SGHRS, CDR2 YFSETQ. V shed 4 bases and J shed 3 bases, with 16 bases lying between them.

J is TRBJ2-2 and V is TRBV5-1; D remains unclear. Trimming cost V 5 bases and J 6 bases, with 5 bases left between them. The CDR3 has 11 amino acids. Germline CDR1 reads SGHRS; CDR2 reads YFSETQ. CDR3 in DNA: TGCGCCAGCAGGGGCCCCGGGGAGCTGTTTTTT. Encoded protein: CASRGPGELFF.

The chain recombines TRBV19 with TRBJ1-2; 8 positions match TRBD1. Per the germline V gene, CDR1 is LNHDA and CDR2 is SQIVND (reference sequence). This CDR3 region has 16 residues. The J segment lost 1 base and the V segment lost 6 bases, leaving 10 bases of the junction unmatched. The CDR3: CASSRGGQESNYGYTF. In DNA form, the CDR3 reads TGTGCCAGTAGCCGCGGGGGACAGGAAAGTAACTATGGCTACACCTTC.